This record looks at one T cell receptor (beta chain) sequence and its context. It was autoimmune disease history or systemic immunosuppression that excluded patients. Blood samples were obtained at baseline, cycle 4 day 1, and cycle 7 day 1. The data belong to a study of OX40 agonist ivuxolimab in advanced cancers. Study details: Those enrolled were 82.7% male, with a mean age of approximately 60 years and ages from roughly 20 to 85. Antecedent anti-PD-1, anti-PD-L1 or anti-CTLA-4 therapy was permissible, with around 41% having received some.

The V and J ends lost 0 bases and 9 bases, in that order; junction bases with no gene match: 4. In germline, CDR1 is SGHTA, CDR2 FQGNSA. The CDR3 spans 15 residues. Data came from immunoSEQ multiplex PCR; TCRdb stores just in-frame clones and leaves some out. The repertoire includes around 80,000 clones, about 86% of them detected once, and about 0.8% sits in the top ten. The source of this sequence is an adult with an advanced solid tumor such as melanoma, head and neck, liver or kidney cancer. V usage is TRBV7-2 and J usage is TRBJ2-1; TRBD2 matches at 11 bases. The sequencing used CD4+ or CD8+ T cells sorted from blood, collected in a trial of the OX40 agonist ivuxolimab. The CDR3 loop is CASSLALAGATEQFF. Here the CDR3 DNA reads TGTGCCAGCAGCTTAGCACTAGCGGGAGCCACTGAGCAGTTCTTC.